This record covers a single T cell receptor beta chain. The antigen is not known. Some clones are missing from TCRdb's copy, which holds only in-frame ones; the method was immunoSEQ multiplex PCR. The data contain roughly 53,000 clones, roughly 84% of them singletons. The data belong to a study of OX40 agonist ivuxolimab in advanced cancers. Study-level background: Dose-escalation subjects each had hepatocellular carcinoma, melanoma, renal cell or head and neck cancer. From 23 to 79 years was the age range, with a mean of about 56 years, and 65% to 90% were male. Study-level findings and limits: Partial responders dosed at 0.1-3.0 mg/kg displayed clonal expansion ranking among the lowest. Also present in some nonresponders was a low level of normalized T-cell clonal expansion.

The CDR3 length is 14 residues. Germline-derived CDR1 and CDR2 are SGHRS and YFSETQ. V was cut by 4 bases and J by 2 bases, with 10 bases left in between. This sequence joins TRBV5-1 and TRBJ2-1, with D perhaps matching TRBD1 or TRBD2 (5 bases each). The sequences come from CD4+ or CD8+ T cells sorted from blood, collected in a trial of the OX40 agonist ivuxolimab. This clonotype was obtained from an adult with an advanced solid tumor such as melanoma, head and neck, liver or kidney cancer. In DNA form, the CDR3 reads TGCGCCAGCAGCACAGGAGGTACCTACAATGAGCAGTTCTTC. It translates to CASSTGGTYNEQFF.